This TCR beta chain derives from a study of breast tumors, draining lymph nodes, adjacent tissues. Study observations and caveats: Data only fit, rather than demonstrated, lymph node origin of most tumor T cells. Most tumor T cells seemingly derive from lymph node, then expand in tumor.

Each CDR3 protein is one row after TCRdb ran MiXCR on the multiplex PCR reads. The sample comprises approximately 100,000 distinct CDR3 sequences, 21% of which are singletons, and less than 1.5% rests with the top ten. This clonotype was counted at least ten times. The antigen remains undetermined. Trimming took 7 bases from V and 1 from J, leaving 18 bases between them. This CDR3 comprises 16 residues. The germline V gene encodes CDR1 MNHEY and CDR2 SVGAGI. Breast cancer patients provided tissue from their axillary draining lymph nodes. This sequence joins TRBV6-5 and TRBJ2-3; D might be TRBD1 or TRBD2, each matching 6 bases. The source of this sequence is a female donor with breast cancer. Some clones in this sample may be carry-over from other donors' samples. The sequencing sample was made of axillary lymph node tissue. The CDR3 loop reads CASTNRGAGGTDTQYF. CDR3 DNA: TGTGCCAGCACCAATAGGGGGGCCGGGGGCACAGATACGCAGTATTTT.